The 2 T cell receptor beta chains reported below all come from one sample, sequenced in a study of CD8+CD57+ T cells in acquired aplastic anemia. CDR3 and TCR beta VDJ profiling relied on genomic DNA as the template. TCRdb ran MiXCR on the reads and lists one entry per CDR3 protein. The table shows approximately 200,000 distinct CDR3 sequences, with approximately 57% occurring only once. What was sequenced was sorted CD4+, CD8+, or CD8+CD57+ T cells (not recorded which) from PBMCs. The receptor set was obtained from a human donor in good health.

The rearrangement uses TRBV7-9 and TRBJ1-4; D call uncertain. CDR3 length: 14 residues. Germline values: CDR1 SEHNR, CDR2 FQNEAQ (reference sequence). V lost 3 bases to trimming and J lost 4 bases, with 9 bases between them. The CDR3 region has the DNA TGTGCCAGCAGCTTCACGGACGGTAATGAAAAACTGTTTTTT. Encoded protein: CASSFTDGNEKLFF.

This clonotype was seen a handful of times. J is TRBJ1-2 and V is TRBV7-6; D is possibly TRBD1 (5 bases). The CDR3 contains 15 residues. V was cut by 6 bases and J by 4 bases, with 18 bases left in between. The germline V gene encodes CDR1 SGHVS and CDR2 FNYEAQ. CDR3 residues: CASSFSGPLFYGYTF. CDR3 coding DNA: TGTGCCAGCAGTTTTTCAGGGCCATTATTCTATGGCTACACCTTC.